Following are 21 T cell receptor beta chains from one sample sequenced in a study of cytomegalovirus exposure and HLA in healthy donors. The PCR contained 60 Vbeta and 13 Jbeta primers. Sequencing was performed with immunoSEQ multiplex PCR; in TCRdb, only in-frame clones are kept and a portion is missing. In the table there are some 190,000 clones, 65% to 85% of which are singletons. The sequenced sample consisted of PBMCs. Every receptor here comes from a girl between 5 and 17 years old in good health and CMV-seropositive.

The gene calls are TRBV5-4 and TRBJ2-3; D uncertain. V shed 1 base and J shed 2 bases, with 2 bases lying between them. CDR3 length: 12 amino acids. Germline V lookup: CDR1 SGHNT, CDR2 YYREEE (reference sequence). The CDR3 region is CASSLYTDTQYF. In nucleotides, the CDR3 is TGTGCCAGCAGCTTGTACACAGATACGCAGTATTTT.

The chain couples TRBV5-1 to TRBJ1-2, with TRBD1 matching over 9 bases. The CDR3 contains 15 residues. Germline V gene sequence: CDR1 SGHRS, CDR2 YFSETQ. The J segment lost 6 bases and the V segment lost 4 bases, leaving 10 bases of the junction unmatched. The CDR3 loop is CASSPEGTGSDGYTF. In DNA form, the CDR3 reads TGCGCCAGCAGCCCAGAGGGGACAGGGAGTGATGGCTACACCTTC.

This chain uses TRBV9 with TRBJ2-3; 7 bases agree with TRBD2. Germline lookup yields CDR1 SGDLS and CDR2 YYNGEE. The V and J ends lost 2 bases and 3 bases, in that order; junction bases with no gene match: 12. This CDR3 is built from 17 residues. The CDR3 sequence: CASSVPLSLAATDTQYF. CDR3 nucleotides: TGTGCCAGCAGCGTCCCCCTTAGCCTAGCGGCAACAGATACGCAGTATTTT.

The chain is built from TRBV19 and TRBJ2-2; 7 nucleotides agree with TRBD1. Trimming took 0 bases from V and 4 from J; bases not matched to a gene: 8. This CDR3 contains 17 residues. The germline gives CDR1 LNHDA, CDR2 SQIVND (reference sequence). This CDR3 reads CASSIDREGAFTGELFF. In DNA form, the CDR3 reads TGTGCCAGTAGTATAGATCGCGAGGGGGCGTTCACCGGGGAGCTGTTTTTT. The full variable domain, in which reference TRBV19 and TRBJ2-2 provide the parts outside the CDR3, is DGGITQSPKYLFRKEGQNVTLSCEQNLNHDAMYWYRQDPGQGLRLIYYSQIVNDFQKGDIAEGYSVSREKKESFPLTVTSAQKNPTAFYLCASSIDREGAFTGELFFGEGSRLTVL.

The chain links TRBV29-1 to TRBJ2-2; D may be TRBD1 (5 bases). The CDR3 is 14 amino acids. The V end was cut by 4 bases, the J end by 1 base, with 10 bases between. Germline CDR1 is SQVTM and CDR2 is ANQGSEA. The CDR3 is CSVGTQGNTGELFF. The CDR3, as DNA: TGCAGCGTTGGGACGCAGGGGAACACCGGGGAGCTGTTTTTT.

The rearrangement uses TRBV7-9 and TRBJ2-3; 14 nucleotides match TRBD2. Germline assignment: CDR1 SEHNR and CDR2 FQNEAQ (reference sequence). The V segment lost 4 bases and the J segment 2 bases; nucleotides outside the gene matches: 2. This CDR3 comprises 16 residues. The CDR3 is CASSSGLAGVTDTQYF. In DNA form, the CDR3 reads TGTGCCAGCAGCTCGGGACTAGCGGGGGTCACAGATACGCAGTATTTT.

V usage is TRBV5-4 and J usage is TRBJ2-1; TRBD2 agrees at 14 bases. J gave up 9 bases and V 4 bases, and 6 bases lay outside the gene matches. The CDR3 extends over 15 amino acids. Germline V gives CDR1 SGHNT, CDR2 YYREEE (reference sequence). This chain's CDR3 is CASSPTSGRGGEQFF. In DNA form, the CDR3 reads TGTGCCAGCAGCCCGACTAGCGGGAGGGGCGGTGAGCAGTTCTTC.

CDR3 loop: CASSLSGTGGGTGELFF. The CDR3 nucleotides read TGCGCCAGCAGCTTGTCGGGAACGGGAGGGGGCACCGGGGAGCTGTTTTTT. The gene calls are TRBV5-1 and TRBJ2-2; 8 bases agree with TRBD2. V lost 1 base, J lost 4 bases, and 9 bases stayed unmatched. This CDR3 has 17 amino acids. CDR1 and CDR2 from the germline V gene are SGHRS and YFSETQ.

This rearrangement joins TRBV1 to TRBJ2-7; the table gives TRBD2 as D, unverified against the DNA. TRBV1 is termed a pseudogene. The length of the CDR3 is 19 residues. CDR3 DNA sequence: TGCACCAGCAGCCAAGATCCTAGCCCTCCAATCGGAATCACCTACGAGCAGTACTTC. This gives the protein CTSSQDPSPPIGITYEQYF.

This clone showed up just a few times. The chain links TRBV14 to TRBJ2-1; 11 bases line up with TRBD2. The CDR3 is 13 amino acids. Germline V CDR1 and CDR2: SGHDN, FVKESK. Trimming removed 2 bases from V and 15 bases from J; junction bases left unmatched: 6. The CDR3 loop is CASSQIAGGPRFF. The CDR3 nucleotides are TGTGCCAGCAGCCAAATAGCGGGAGGGCCCCGGTTCTTC. Full variable domain (remainder filled in from reference TRBV14 and TRBJ2-1): EAGVTQFPSHSVIEKGQTVTLRCDPISGHDNLYWYRRVMGKEIKFLLHFVKESKQDESGMPNNRFLAERTGGTYSTLKVQPAELEDSGVYFCASSQIAGGPRFFGPGTRLTVL.

A few counts support this clone. The J gene is TRBJ2-7, the V gene TRBV7-8, with 13 bases lining up with TRBD2. With 5 bases clipped from V and 2 bases from J, the junction kept 3 bases outside the gene matches. Germline V gene lookup returns CDR1 SGHVS and CDR2 FQNEAQ. The CDR3 loop spans 15 amino acids. DNA for the CDR3: TGTGCCAGCAGCAACGGACTAGCGGGAGCCTACGAGCAGTACTTC. The encoded protein is CASSNGLAGAYEQYF.

The rearrangement uses TRBV9 and TRBJ2-7, with 9 bases matching TRBD1. The germline V gene encodes CDR1 SGDLS and CDR2 YYNGEE. J was trimmed by 7 bases and V by 4 bases; bases with no gene match: 12. This CDR3 has 15 residues. The CDR3: CASSTGGQGITEQYF. Written as DNA, the CDR3 is TGTGCCAGCAGCACCGGGGGACAGGGAATTACGGAGCAGTACTTC.

The genes are TRBV28 and TRBJ2-3; D may be TRBD2 (5 bases). Germline values: CDR1 MDHEN, CDR2 SYDVKM. This CDR3 has 17 amino acids. Trimming removed 8 bases from V and 3 bases from J, with 24 bases in between. The CDR3: CASGTRETPLGTDTQYF. DNA of the CDR3: TGTGCCAGCGGCACTAGGGAGACCCCGCTTGGTACAGATACGCAGTATTTT.

The chain joins TRBV2 to TRBJ2-7, with D possibly matching TRBD2 (6 bases). The CDR3 covers 14 residues. Trimming left V 2 bases short and J 6 bases short, with 14 bases between. The V gene's germline CDR1 is SNHLY and CDR2 FYNNEI. This chain's CDR3 is CASSEPRGGGEQYF. CDR3 sequence (DNA): TGTGCCAGCAGTGAACCGCGGGGCGGCGGCGAGCAGTACTTC. Variable domain in full (rest from reference TRBV2 and TRBJ2-7): EPEVTQTPSHQVTQMGQEVILRCVPISNHLYFYWYRQILGQKVEFLVSFYNNEISEKSEIFDDQFSVERPDGSNFTLKIRSTKLEDSAMYFCASSEPRGGGEQYFGPGTRLTVT.

The table lists this clone with a few counts. The chain employs TRBV6-5 and TRBJ2-1; 11 bases agree with TRBD2. V lost 6 bases, J lost 4 bases, and 5 bases stayed unmatched. The CDR3 sequence is 15 residues long. Germline lookup yields CDR1 MNHEY and CDR2 SVGAGI. The CDR3 bases are TGTGCCAGCAGCCAAACTAGCGGGGGATACAATGAGCAGTTCTTC. This gives the protein CASSQTSGGYNEQFF.

The rearrangement links TRBV7-2 to TRBJ2-7, with 7 bases fitting TRBD1. In germline, CDR1 is SGHTA, CDR2 FQGNSA. V lost 4 bases to trimming and J lost 3 bases; unmatched junction nucleotides: 6. The CDR3 is 14 residues long. CDR3 in DNA: TGTGCCAGCAGCTCAGGGGGTACCCTCTACGAGCAGTACTTC. Amino acid sequence: CASSSGGTLYEQYF.

The rearrangement uses TRBV10-3 and TRBJ2-4, with a possible D match to TRBD2 (6 bases). The CDR3 is made up of 14 amino acids. Germline loops: CDR1 ENHRY, CDR2 SYGVKD. The V gene lost 7 bases and the J gene lost 0 bases, with 10 bases spanning the gap. The chain's CDR3 is CAITPGLAKNIQYF. The CDR3 DNA is TGTGCCATCACTCCGGGACTAGCCAAAAACATTCAGTACTTC.

The chain recombines TRBV5-4 with TRBJ2-1; maybe TRBD2 (5 bases). Trimming took off 0 bases at V and 0 bases at J, with 7 bases between the two ends. CDR3 length: 15 amino acids. The V gene's germline CDR1 is SGHNT and CDR2 YYREEE (reference sequence). CDR3 in DNA: TGTGCCAGCAGCTTGGTAGGGAGCTCCTACAATGAGCAGTTCTTC. As protein: CASSLVGSSYNEQFF.

The genes are TRBV19 and TRBJ2-3, with 7 bases lining up with TRBD1. The CDR3 spans 14 residues. The V segment lost 2 bases and the J segment 4 bases; nucleotides outside the gene matches: 3. CDR1 and CDR2 from the germline V gene are LNHDA and SQIVND (reference sequence). Here the CDR3 DNA reads TGTGCCAGTAGTATATCAGGGGGTGCAGATACGCAGTATTTT. Translated: CASSISGGADTQYF.

The J gene is TRBJ2-3, the V gene TRBV7-2, with D tentatively TRBD2 (6 bases). CDR1 and CDR2 (germline): SGHTA, FQGNSA. The CDR3 totals 14 residues. V was cut by 1 base and J by 14 bases, with 19 bases left in between. The CDR3 is CASSLVVGEALTYF. CDR3 nucleotide sequence: TGTGCCAGCAGCTTAGTGGTAGGGGAGGCCCTTACGTATTTT.

This clone occurred once. The chain couples TRBV13 to TRBJ2-7, with 9 bases lining up with TRBD1. CDR1 is PRHDT and CDR2 is FYEKMQ in the germline V gene (reference sequence). The CDR3 contains 15 residues. V shed 5 bases and J 3 bases; nucleotides not matched to a gene: 8. In nucleotides, the CDR3 is TGTGCCAGCAGCCAGATAGGACAGGGGAACTACGAGCAGTACTTC. Amino acids: CASSQIGQGNYEQYF. The entire variable domain, with the rest obtained from reference TRBV13 and TRBJ2-7, is as follows: AAGVIQSPRHLIKEKRETATLKCYPIPRHDTVYWYQQGPGQDPQFLISFYEKMQSDKGSIPDRFSAQQFSDYHSELNMSSLELGDSALYFCASSQIGQGNYEQYFGPGTRLTVT.